The 27 T cell receptor beta chains reported below all come from one sample, sequenced in a study of identifying expanded T cells in peripheral blood. Measured with immunoSEQ multiplex PCR; TCRdb has only the in-frame clones, and not every one. This table has some 130,000 clones, 70% to 90% appearing once. The specimen was blood. Receptor source: a person aged 18-69 years in good health.

The chain is built from TRBV19 and TRBJ1-5; D is possibly TRBD1 (5 bases). Germline V gives CDR1 LNHDA, CDR2 SQIVND (reference sequence). The CDR3 sequence is 12 residues long. The ends were cut back, 5 bases at V and 11 bases at J, with 13 bases in the middle. CDR3 amino acids: CASSFGGKAQHF. CDR3 DNA sequence: TGTGCCAGTAGTTTCGGGGGGAAGGCCCAGCATTTT.

The count of this clone is one. The chain has TRBV7-2 and TRBJ2-7; D may be TRBD1 (6 bases). V dropped 1 base and J dropped 3 bases, with 10 bases sitting between them. Germline V gene data show CDR1 as SGHTA and CDR2 as FQGNSA. This CDR3 is 14 amino acids long. In DNA, the CDR3 is TGTGCCAGCAGCTTAGGGGACATAGTCTACGAGCAGTACTTC. Translated: CASSLGDIVYEQYF.

The rearrangement joins TRBV5-1 to TRBJ1-2, with a weak D call TRBD1 (5 bases). V lost 0 bases and J 7 bases, leaving 16 bases between the germline ends. In germline, CDR1 is SGHRS, CDR2 YFSETQ. The CDR3 has 15 amino acids. The CDR3 DNA reads as TGCGCCAGCAGCTTGGGTGGAGACGCTAGGGGTGGCTACACCTTC. This gives the protein CASSLGGDARGGYTF.

V and J are TRBV7-2 and TRBJ1-2; D is uncertain. The CDR3 is 14 residues long. The V end was cut by 2 bases, the J end by 2 bases, with 9 bases between. Looked up from germline, CDR1 is SGHTA and CDR2 is FQGNSA. The CDR3 loop is CASSLPGQNYGYTF. CDR3 bases: TGTGCCAGCAGCTTACCGGGCCAGAACTATGGCTACACCTTC.

This chain links TRBV7-3 with TRBJ2-3; tentatively, D is TRBD2 (6 bases). Germline CDR1 and CDR2: SGHTA and FQGTGA. The CDR3 is made up of 15 amino acids. The V end was cut by 3 bases, the J end by 0 bases, with 10 bases between. The CDR3, as DNA: TGTGCCAGCAGCTTTTATGCGGGGAGCACAGATACGCAGTATTTT. This codes for CASSFYAGSTDTQYF.

This chain links TRBV18 with TRBJ2-3; 16 positions match TRBD2. The CDR3 is 19 amino acids. Germline V gene data show CDR1 as KGHSH and CDR2 as LQKENI. V shed 0 bases and J 2 bases; nucleotides not matched to a gene: 5. The CDR3 reads CASSPPYGTSGGATDTQYF. CDR3 coding DNA: TGTGCCAGCTCACCACCCTACGGGACTAGCGGGGGGGCCACAGATACGCAGTATTTT.

V is TRBV6-6 and J is TRBJ1-5; D gene uncertain. The germline V gene encodes CDR1 MNHNY and CDR2 SVGAGI (reference sequence). This CDR3 comprises 12 residues. With 2 bases removed from V and 4 bases from J, the gap between germline ends came to 3 bases. CDR3 amino acids: CASSYRNQPQHF. In DNA, the CDR3 is TGTGCCAGCAGTTACAGAAATCAGCCCCAGCATTTT.

V gene TRBV2 combines with J gene TRBJ2-5, with TRBD1 matching 8 bases. Germline CDR1 and CDR2: SNHLY and FYNNEI. The CDR3 covers 14 residues. V lost 8 bases and J lost 5; bases outside the gene matches: 10. CDR3 amino acids: CASLQGGREETQYF. As DNA, the CDR3 is TGTGCCAGCCTACAGGGGGGACGGGAGGAGACCCAGTACTTC. Full variable domain (missing parts from reference TRBV2 and TRBJ2-5): EPEVTQTPSHQVTQMGQEVILRCVPISNHLYFYWYRQILGQKVEFLVSFYNNEISEKSEIFDDQFSVERPDGSNFTLKIRSTKLEDSAMYFCASLQGGREETQYFGPGTRLLVL.

CDR3 residues: CASSLTVNQPQHF. The CDR3 DNA sequence: TGTGCCAGCAGTTTGACAGTTAATCAGCCCCAGCATTTT. The chain carries TRBV6-5 and TRBJ1-5, with a possible D match to TRBD1 (5 bases). V was clipped by 4 bases and J by 4 bases, with 8 bases between them. This CDR3 spans 13 amino acids. In germline, CDR1 is MNHEY, CDR2 SVGAGI.

The gene calls are TRBV27 and TRBJ1-3; 7 nucleotides align to TRBD1. CDR1 is MNHEY and CDR2 is SMNVEV in the germline V gene (reference sequence). The V and J ends lost 6 bases and 1 base, in that order; junction bases with no gene match: 9. The CDR3 is 16 residues long. This CDR3 is CASSETGFISGNTIYF. The CDR3 bases are TGTGCCAGCAGCGAGACAGGGTTTATTTCTGGAAACACCATATATTTT.

The gene calls are TRBV15 and TRBJ2-3; D gene uncertain. Trimming stripped 0 bases from V and 0 bases from J, with 4 bases between. From germline, CDR1 is LNHNV and CDR2 YYDKDF (reference sequence). CDR3 length equals 14 residues. CDR3 sequence: CATSREGSTDTQYF. Here the CDR3 DNA reads TGTGCCACCAGCAGAGAGGGCAGCACAGATACGCAGTATTTT. Full variable domain (remainder filled in from reference TRBV15 and TRBJ2-3): DAMVIQNPRYQVTQFGKPVTLSCSQTLNHNVMYWYQQKSSQAPKLLFHYYDKDFNNEADTPDNFQSRRPNTSFCFLDIRSPGLGDTAMYLCATSREGSTDTQYFGPGTRLTVL.

CDR3 sequence (DNA): TGTGCCAGCAGACCACTAGATTCCGAGCAGTACTTC. Its translation is CASRPLDSEQYF. V and J are TRBV6-6 and TRBJ2-7; TRBD2 is a possible D gene (5 bases). Germline V gives CDR1 MNHNY, CDR2 SVGAGI (reference sequence). V lost 6 bases and J 6 bases, leaving 12 bases between the germline ends. This CDR3 is built from 12 residues.

The chain is built from TRBV29-1 and TRBJ2-3; 8 nucleotides agree with TRBD1. V lost 8 bases, J lost 1 base, and 5 bases stayed unmatched. This CDR3 is 13 amino acids long. Per germline, CDR1 SQVTM and CDR2 ANQGSEA. The CDR3 loop is CSIEQGGTDTQYF. CDR3 sequence (DNA): TGCAGCATCGAACAGGGGGGCACAGATACGCAGTATTTT.

V and J are TRBV2 and TRBJ2-6; perhaps TRBD2 as D (6 bases). Looked up from germline, CDR1 is SNHLY and CDR2 is FYNNEI. This CDR3 has 14 amino acids. V was shortened by 6 bases and J by 2 bases, with 8 bases between the two germline ends. The CDR3: CASSWTTGANVLTF. In DNA, the CDR3 is TGTGCCAGCAGCTGGACTACTGGGGCCAACGTCCTGACTTTC.

The chain recombines TRBV19 with TRBJ2-5; 10 bases match TRBD1. V lost 3 bases and J lost 3; bases outside the gene matches: 7. Germline V gene lookup returns CDR1 LNHDA and CDR2 SQIVND (reference sequence). This CDR3 is 16 amino acids long. CDR3 sequence (DNA): TGTGCCAGTAGTATGCCCGGGACAGGGGAAAAAGAGACCCAGTACTTC. This sequence encodes CASSMPGTGEKETQYF.

The chain couples TRBV7-2 to TRBJ1-2; no clear D gene. Germline V gene lookup returns CDR1 SGHTA and CDR2 FQGNSA. V was shortened by 7 bases and J by 5 bases, with 8 bases between the two germline ends. CDR3 length: 11 residues. The CDR3 DNA reads TGTGCCAGCACACAAAGTTATGGCTACACCTTC. Translated, it gives CASTQSYGYTF.

This CDR3 reads CASSLSTGSYEQYF. DNA for the CDR3: TGTGCCAGCAGCTTGTCAACGGGCTCCTACGAGCAGTACTTC. V gene TRBV13 combines with J gene TRBJ2-7, with D unresolved. This CDR3 has 14 residues. V was clipped by 3 bases and J by 0 bases, with 9 bases between them. CDR1 and CDR2 (germline): PRHDT, FYEKMQ (reference sequence).

The chain is built from TRBV7-6 and TRBJ2-2, with TRBD2 matching over 8 bases. Germline CDR1 SGHVS, CDR2 FNYEAQ. This CDR3 region has 18 residues. Trimming removed 1 base from V and 0 bases from J; junction bases left unmatched: 7. The CDR3 region has the DNA TGTGCCAGCAGCTTAGGGGCTGGCGGGGGGACGAACACCGGGGAGCTGTTTTTT. Translated: CASSLGAGGGTNTGELFF.

The CDR3 here is CASRGLAGVMTSYEQYF. The CDR3 DNA sequence: TGTGCCAGCAGGGGACTAGCGGGAGTTATGACCTCCTACGAGCAGTACTTC. The chain is built from TRBV6-4 and TRBJ2-7, with 14 bases fitting TRBD2. This CDR3 has 17 amino acids. With V trimmed by 6 bases and J by 0 bases, 7 bases remained unmatched. Germline V gives CDR1 MRHNA, CDR2 SNTAGT.

The V call is TRBV19, the J call TRBJ1-5; D unresolved. V lost 10 bases and J 3 bases, leaving 10 bases between the germline ends. Germline CDR1 and CDR2: LNHDA and SQIVND (reference sequence). The CDR3 covers 12 residues. CDR3 DNA: TGTGCCACCCGAGGGAACAATCAGCCCCAGCATTTT. Encoded protein: CATRGNNQPQHF.

The chain has TRBV28 and TRBJ2-2; 7 bases are a match to TRBD2. Germline-derived CDR1 and CDR2 are MDHEN and SYDVKM. The CDR3 has 15 amino acids. The V segment lost 6 bases and the J segment 0 bases; nucleotides outside the gene matches: 4. This chain's CDR3 is CASRWGGTNTGELFF. CDR3 sequence (DNA): TGTGCCAGCAGGTGGGGGGGTACGAACACCGGGGAGCTGTTTTTT.

This chain joins TRBV19 and TRBJ1-6; D gene ambiguous. CDR1 is LNHDA and CDR2 is SQIVND in the germline V gene (reference sequence). The CDR3 contains 14 residues. The V end was cut by 5 bases, the J end by 13 bases, with 18 bases between. The CDR3 nucleotides are TGTGCCAGTAGTCCCGAGTCGCCGGGTATGCCCCTCCACTTT. Its protein is CASSPESPGMPLHF. The full variable domain, with the rest looked up from reference TRBV19 and TRBJ1-6, is DGGITQSPKYLFRKEGQNVTLSCEQNLNHDAMYWYRQDPGQGLRLIYYSQIVNDFQKGDIAEGYSVSREKKESFPLTVTSAQKNPTAFYLCASSPESPGMPLHFGNGTRLTVT.

The rearrangement uses TRBV7-3 and TRBJ2-1, with 7 bases aligning to TRBD2. J lost 7 bases, V lost 5 bases, and 8 bases had no gene match. The V gene's germline CDR1 is SGHTA and CDR2 FQGTGA. CDR3 length: 14 residues. CDR3 protein: CASSTPGLTNEQFF. The CDR3 coding sequence is TGTGCCAGCAGCACACCGGGACTAACGAATGAGCAGTTCTTC. Full variable domain (rest looked up from reference TRBV7-3 and TRBJ2-1): GAGVSQTPSNKVTEKGKYVELRCDPISGHTALYWYRQSLGQGPEFLIYFQGTGAADDSGLPNDRFFAVRPEGSVSTLKIQRTERGDSAVYLCASSTPGLTNEQFFGPGTRLTVL.

The CDR3 here is CASSSRGGGNEKLFF. The CDR3, as DNA: TGTGCCAGCAGTTCTCGAGGTGGGGGTAATGAAAAACTGTTTTTT. This chain links TRBV28 with TRBJ1-4; TRBD1 is a possible D gene (5 bases). The CDR3 has 15 residues. V lost 4 bases and J 4 bases, leaving 13 bases between the germline ends. Germline CDR1 MDHEN, CDR2 SYDVKM.

The chain couples TRBV10-3 to TRBJ2-3; no clear D. Trimming left V 0 bases short and J 6 bases short, with 4 bases between. The germline gives CDR1 ENHRY, CDR2 SYGVKD. The CDR3 is 12 residues long. The CDR3 sequence: CAISESGDTQYF. In nucleotides, the CDR3 is TGTGCCATCAGTGAGTCAGGGGATACGCAGTATTTT.

The chain employs TRBV6-5 and TRBJ1-2, with TRBD1 matching 7 bases. Trimming cost V 7 bases and J 6 bases; bases outside gene matches: 14. CDR3 length: 15 amino acids. Germline V lookup: CDR1 MNHEY, CDR2 SVGAGI. DNA for the CDR3: TGTGCCAGCACCGAGGGAGGGGGCGGCGCCGATGGCTACACCTTC. It translates to CASTEGGGGADGYTF.

The rearrangement links TRBV2 to TRBJ2-2; D is undetermined. CDR1 is SNHLY, CDR2 FYNNEI, per germline. The CDR3 extends over 13 amino acids. V gave up 3 bases and J gave up 12 bases, with 14 bases separating them. CDR3 DNA sequence: TGTGCCAGCAGTGAGCTCCAGGAAGTTCAGCTGTTTTTT. It is translated as CASSELQEVQLFF.